One and the same sample provided the 21 T cell receptor beta chains below, sequenced in a study of Tregs in tolerant kidney transplant recipients. The repertoire was sequenced with immunoSEQ multiplex PCR; TCRdb's copy has only in-frame clones and lacks some. The table includes about 17,000 clones, around 82% detected once. Sample: Tregs from blood. These TCRs come from a human donor in good health.

The rearrangement joins TRBV2 to TRBJ2-1; no clear D. V dropped 10 bases and J dropped 2 bases, with 24 bases sitting between them. CDR1 and CDR2 (germline): SNHLY, FYNNEI. The CDR3 sequence is 17 residues long. CDR3 nucleotides: TGTGCCAATGCCGGTACAGAATACTTAAGCCCCTACAATGAGCAGTTCTTC. It translates to CANAGTEYLSPYNEQFF. Combining the CDR3 with reference TRBV2 and TRBJ2-1 gives the whole variable domain EPEVTQTPSHQVTQMGQEVILRCVPISNHLYFYWYRQILGQKVEFLVSFYNNEISEKSEIFDDQFSVERPDGSNFTLKIRSTKLEDSAMYFCANAGTEYLSPYNEQFFGPGTRLTVL.

This clone turned up a few times. The CDR3 DNA follows: TGCGCCAGCAGCTTAATGGGCGAAGCTTTCTTT. Encoded protein: CASSLMGEAFF. This chain uses TRBV5-1 with TRBJ1-1; D ambiguous. CDR1 SGHRS and CDR2 YFSETQ come from the germline V gene. This CDR3 comprises 11 residues. Trimming left V 2 bases short and J 8 bases short, with 7 bases between.

This sequence joins TRBV4-1 and TRBJ2-7, with TRBD1 identical over 9 bases. Germline-derived CDR1 and CDR2 are MGHRA and YSYEKL. J gave up 5 bases and V 4 bases, and 12 bases lay outside the gene matches. The CDR3 totals 16 residues. CDR3 nucleotide sequence: TGCGCCAGCAGCCGAGCTACAGGGGGCGTAGTAAACGAGCAGTACTTC. Its protein product is CASSRATGGVVNEQYF.

In this sample, this clone turned up a few times. The chain is built from TRBV6-6 and TRBJ2-5, with 15 bases fitting TRBD2. J lost 7 bases, V lost 6 bases, and 9 bases had no gene match. This CDR3 is 16 amino acids long. Looked up from germline, CDR1 is MNHNY and CDR2 is SVGAGI (reference sequence). The CDR3 nucleotides read TGTGCCAGCAGCCCAACCGGACTAGCGGGGGGGTTGACCCAGTACTTC. Translating it yields CASSPTGLAGGLTQYF.

The chain employs TRBV19 and TRBJ2-2; D gene ambiguous. The V end was cut by 10 bases, the J end by 4 bases, with 16 bases between. The germline gives CDR1 LNHDA, CDR2 SQIVND (reference sequence). The CDR3 consists of 14 residues. DNA of the CDR3: TGTGCCACCCCGGACCTTAGCCGCACCGGGGAGCTGTTTTTT. Translation gives CATPDLSRTGELFF.

V and J are TRBV2 and TRBJ2-7, with D perhaps TRBD1 or TRBD2 (7 bases each). The germline gives CDR1 SNHLY, CDR2 FYNNEI. This CDR3 contains 13 residues. V was cut by 10 bases and J by 1 base, with 14 bases left in between. DNA of the CDR3: TGTGCCACAGCGGGGACAGTATCCTACGAGCAGTACTTC. Translated, it gives CATAGTVSYEQYF.

V is TRBV9 and J is TRBJ2-1; no reliable D call. The V gene's germline CDR1 is SGDLS and CDR2 YYNGEE. Deletions cut 0 bases from V and 6 bases from J, with 7 bases between. The CDR3 spans 13 residues. The DNA of the CDR3 is TGTGCCAGCAGCGTAGGGCCGGTCAATGAGCAGTTCTTC. Encoded protein: CASSVGPVNEQFF.

The genes are TRBV2 and TRBJ2-5; D unclear. The V end was cut by 8 bases, the J end by 5 bases, with 15 bases between. The CDR3 sequence is 13 residues long. CDR1 is SNHLY and CDR2 is FYNNEI in the germline V gene. The CDR3 loop reads CASGEFYRETQYF. The CDR3 coding sequence is TGTGCCAGCGGAGAGTTCTATCGGGAGACCCAGTACTTC.

This chain connects TRBV5-4 to TRBJ2-7; D is unresolved. This CDR3 has 15 residues. V was trimmed by 5 bases and J by 4 bases, leaving 19 bases between them. Germline assignment: CDR1 SGHNT and CDR2 YYREEE (reference sequence). CDR3 loop: CASSPDPARLYEQYF. Here the CDR3 DNA reads TGTGCCAGCAGTCCTGACCCTGCAAGGCTTTACGAGCAGTACTTC.

J is TRBJ2-3 and V is TRBV11-3; unclear D gene. Germline-derived CDR1 and CDR2 are SGHNT and YENEEA. The CDR3 covers 14 residues. V gave up 4 bases and J gave up 8 bases, with 16 bases separating them. Here the CDR3 reads CASSSLSARLTQYF. CDR3 nucleotides: TGTGCCAGCAGCTCTCTCTCCGCCCGTCTTACGCAGTATTTT.

V and J are TRBV11-3 and TRBJ2-3, with unresolved D. The germline V gene encodes CDR1 SGHNT and CDR2 YENEEA. The V end was cut by 5 bases, the J end by 0 bases, with 9 bases between. The CDR3 sequence is 14 residues long. The chain's CDR3 is CASSLLTSTDTQYF. CDR3 DNA sequence: TGTGCCAGCAGCCTCTTGACTAGCACAGATACGCAGTATTTT.

The chain combines TRBV5-6 with TRBJ2-4; D is unresolved. CDR3 length equals 12 residues. Trimming cost V 2 bases and J 6 bases, with 6 bases left between them. The V gene's germline CDR1 is SGHDT and CDR2 YYEEEE. CDR3 coding DNA: TGTGCCAGCAGCTTCTTCGGAAACATTCAGTACTTC. Translated: CASSFFGNIQYF.

This clone was observed once. The chain carries TRBV5-1 and TRBJ1-3, with D possibly matching TRBD1 (5 bases). The length of the CDR3 is 13 residues. Germline loops: CDR1 SGHRS, CDR2 YFSETQ. Trimming took off 5 bases at V and 12 bases at J, with 18 bases between the two ends. The DNA of the CDR3 is TGCGCCAGCAGAAGGATAGGTAGGGACGACATATATTTT. Translated: CASRRIGRDDIYF.

This chain uses TRBV7-2 with TRBJ2-5; 14 bases are shared with TRBD2. The V gene end was trimmed by 3 bases and the J gene end by 5 bases; junction bases not matched to a gene: 5. This CDR3 has 16 residues. CDR1 is SGHTA and CDR2 is FQGNSA in the germline V gene. The DNA of the CDR3 is TGTGCCAGCAGCTTGGGGACTAGCGGGGGTAGGGAGACCCAGTACTTC. Translation: CASSLGTSGGRETQYF.

This rearrangement joins TRBV5-1 to TRBJ2-3; no firm D call. V lost 0 bases, J lost 5 bases, and 7 bases lay in between. Germline V gene lookup returns CDR1 SGHRS and CDR2 YFSETQ. This CDR3 spans 13 amino acids. The CDR3 DNA is TGCGCCAGCAGCTTGGGAAAAAAAGATACGCAGTATTTT. Its translation is CASSLGKKDTQYF.

The chain uses TRBV5-1 and TRBJ2-7, with a possible D match to TRBD1 (6 bases). The V end lost 4 bases, the J end lost 4 bases, and 18 bases lay between the germline ends. The germline CDR1 and CDR2 sequences are SGHRS and YFSETQ. CDR3 length equals 15 residues. The CDR3 spells CASSLGTGSRYEQYF. CDR3 DNA sequence: TGCGCCAGCAGCCTTGGAACAGGGAGTAGGTACGAGCAGTACTTC.

The chain links TRBV19 to TRBJ1-1; D is unclear. Germline V CDR1 and CDR2: LNHDA, SQIVND (reference sequence). With 1 base removed from V and 5 bases from J, the gap between germline ends came to 5 bases. This CDR3 is 12 amino acids long. The CDR3 loop is CASSIGATEAFF. The CDR3 DNA sequence: TGTGCCAGTAGTATAGGTGCGACTGAAGCTTTCTTT.

This clone has only one observation. The rearrangement uses TRBV6-4 and TRBJ1-1, with D possibly matching TRBD1 (5 bases). The CDR3 totals 13 residues. From germline, CDR1 is MRHNA and CDR2 SNTAGT. Trimming cost V 2 bases and J 5 bases, with 9 bases left between them. The CDR3 nucleotides read TGTGCCAGCAGTGACAGAGCAGGGACTGAAGCTTTCTTT. Its translation is CASSDRAGTEAFF.

The chain combines TRBV10-3 with TRBJ2-1, with TRBD2 identical over 8 bases. The trim removed 7 bases at V and 8 bases at J, leaving 7 bases unmatched. Germline assignment: CDR1 ENHRY and CDR2 SYGVKD. The CDR3 extends over 13 amino acids. CDR3 bases: TGTGCCATCAAGTTAGCGGGGCGCGATGAGCAGTTCTTC. This encodes CAIKLAGRDEQFF.

CDR3 amino acids: CASSLDGPLFTGELFF. The CDR3 nucleotides read TGTGCCAGCAGCTTGGACGGACCATTGTTCACCGGGGAGCTGTTTTTT. V usage is TRBV5-6 and J usage is TRBJ2-2; D unresolved. The germline V gene has CDR1 SGHDT and CDR2 YYEEEE. This CDR3 is 16 amino acids long. V was pared by 0 bases and J by 4 bases, with 13 bases between.

This chain links TRBV9 with TRBJ1-6; D is ambiguous. The CDR3 has 13 amino acids. Germline V gene data show CDR1 as SGDLS and CDR2 as YYNGEE. Trimming removed 0 bases from V and 9 bases from J, with 7 bases in between. The CDR3 region has the DNA TGTGCCAGCAGCGTAGGGGCTTCTTCACCCCTCCACTTT. As protein: CASSVGASSPLHF.